The T cell receptor beta chain under discussion was sequenced for a study of T-cell reconstitution after alpha-beta-depleted transplantation in children. Unique molecular identifiers were incorporated during preparation of the TCRbeta library. TCRdb re-called the PCR reads with MiXCR, one entry per CDR3 protein. The profile shows roughly 590,000 distinct CDR3 sequences, roughly 15% of them singletons. The sample holds many counts of this clonotype. The sequenced sample was PBMCs from the stem cell graft donor, obtained from the stem cell graft. The clonotype originates from a human donor who donated a stem cell graft to a child with acute myeloid leukemia.

CDR3 residues: CSAREKGPGQPQHF. CDR3 DNA sequence: TGCAGTGCTAGAGAAAAGGGTCCGGGTCAGCCCCAGCATTTT. The chain employs TRBV20-1 and TRBJ1-5; D is uncertain. Germline V gene sequence: CDR1 DFQATT, CDR2 SNEGSKA (reference sequence). The CDR3 has 14 amino acids. The V end was cut by 0 bases, the J end by 6 bases, with 12 bases between.